The source of this TCR beta chain is a study of T cells in localized non-small cell lung cancer. Produced via immunoSEQ multiplex PCR; TCRdb's table is partial and in-frame only. This table has approximately 88,000 clones, approximately 91% appearing once. General study findings and limits: Among the top 100 tumor clones, a median approximately 55 appeared in adjacent lung. The study found T cell clonality highest in uninvolved adjacent lung, above tumor.

Per the germline V gene, CDR1 is MNHEY and CDR2 is SVGAGI. This CDR3 comprises 12 residues. This clone occurred once. No antigen is known for it. One end of the junction fails to match germline, which may point to a read error. The specimen was PBMCs, collected before any cancer treatment. V is TRBV6-5 and J is TRBJ2-7, with D perhaps matching TRBD2 (6 bases). The clonotype originates from a woman aged 40-69 years with stage II squamous cell lung carcinoma. The CDR3 sequence: CASSPGGGTVNF. CDR3 sequence (DNA): TGTGCCAGCAGCCCCGGGGGTGGGACGGTGAACTTC.